One sample yielded the 3 T cell receptor beta chains listed below, sequenced in a study of STAT3 mutations in large granular lymphocyte leukemia. Findings and limits, study-wide: Every T-cell large granular lymphocyte leukemia patient had at least one immunodominant TCR beta clonotype.

Their antigens are not known. TCRdb's table, derived via immunoSEQ multiplex PCR, lists solely in-frame clones and lacks some. Of about 13,000 clones listed, about 90% were seen once; the top ten hold less than 15%. Sequencing was carried out using PBMCs. These receptor sequences come from a human donor with T large granular lymphocyte leukemia. Some clones in this sample may be carry-over from other donors' samples.

The chain joins TRBV27 to TRBJ2-2, with no clear D. The V end lost 1 base, the J end lost 1 base, and 10 bases lay between the germline ends. Germline V gene sequence: CDR1 MNHEY, CDR2 SMNVEV (reference sequence). The CDR3 spans 16 residues. CDR3 loop: CASSLYRTGNTGELFF. CDR3 nucleotides: TGTGCCAGCAGTTTATACCGGACGGGGAACACCGGGGAGCTGTTTTTT.

J is TRBJ2-1 and V is TRBV5-1; 8 bases match TRBD2. Germline trimming cut 4 bases from V and 4 bases from J; bases unmatched to any gene: 4. Germline loops: CDR1 SGHRS, CDR2 YFSETQ. CDR3 length equals 14 residues. In DNA, the CDR3 is TGCGCCAGCAGCCCGGGGGGGCGATACAATGAGCAGTTCTTC. Amino acids: CASSPGGRYNEQFF.

J is TRBJ2-3 and V is TRBV6-5; D possibly corresponds to TRBD1 (5 bases). There are 14 residues in the CDR3. From germline, CDR1 is MNHEY and CDR2 SVGAGI. Deletions cut 0 bases from V and 2 bases from J, with 6 bases between. The CDR3 here is CASSYSRDTDTQYF. CDR3 DNA: TGTGCCAGCAGTTACTCCAGGGACACAGATACGCAGTATTTT.